Given below is one TCR beta chain in context. The data were taken from a study of blood T cell repertoires in COVID-19. Looking at the study overall: Spain, Italy and the United States supplied samples that represented acute and convalescent COVID-19.

The protocol was immunoSEQ multiplex PCR, while the TCRdb copy is restricted to in-frame clones and leaves out a portion. The sample lists some 190,000 clones, 89% seen once, with 2% to 2.5% in the top ten. The ends were cut back, 5 bases at V and 0 bases at J, with 11 bases in the middle. Germline assignment: CDR1 MNHEY and CDR2 SVGEGT. The CDR3 runs to 15 residues. This clonotype was sampled from a woman aged 40 to 50 with acute COVID-19. This chain uses TRBV6-2 or TRBV6-3 with TRBJ1-5; D is perhaps TRBD1 (6 bases). What was sequenced was PBMCs or T cells enriched from blood (not recorded which). Here the CDR3 reads CASSRQGHSNQPQHF. As DNA, the CDR3 is TGTGCCAGCAGTAGGCAGGGACATAGCAATCAGCCCCAGCATTTT.